In this sample, the clone carrying this T cell receptor (beta chain) turned up a few times. The data stem from a study of beta chain features in type 1 diabetes. For the study at large: Sorted cells, more than 95,000,000 in number, were examined across all samples.

Isolated RNA was reverse transcribed in full, so expressed TCRB transcripts were sequenced. Sequenced by immunoSEQ multiplex PCR; TCRdb stores in-frame clones only, minus some. The sample carries 300,000 to 350,000 clones, about 18% recorded once. Germline CDR1 and CDR2: SGHRS and YFSETQ. Trimming removed 6 bases from V and 3 bases from J; junction bases left unmatched: 5. This CDR3 is built from 15 residues. The receptor's source is a woman aged 18-29 years in good health. The sequencing input was naive CD4+ T cells from blood. The V gene is TRBV5-1, the J gene TRBJ2-2, with 10 positions matching TRBD2. DNA of the CDR3: TGCGCCAGCAAGAGGCTAGCGGGAGACACCGGGGAGCTGTTTTTT. Protein product: CASKRLAGDTGELFF.